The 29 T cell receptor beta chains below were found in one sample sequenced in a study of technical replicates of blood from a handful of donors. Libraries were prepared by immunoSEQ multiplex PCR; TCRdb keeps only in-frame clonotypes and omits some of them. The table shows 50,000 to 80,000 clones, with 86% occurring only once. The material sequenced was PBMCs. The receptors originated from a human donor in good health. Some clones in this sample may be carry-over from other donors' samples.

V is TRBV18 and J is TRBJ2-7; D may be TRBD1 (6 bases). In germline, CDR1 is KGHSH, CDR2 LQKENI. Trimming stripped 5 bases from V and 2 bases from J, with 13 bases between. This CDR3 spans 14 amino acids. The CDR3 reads CASSFRQAPYEQYF. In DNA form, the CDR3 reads TGTGCCAGCTCATTCCGACAGGCCCCCTACGAGCAGTACTTC.

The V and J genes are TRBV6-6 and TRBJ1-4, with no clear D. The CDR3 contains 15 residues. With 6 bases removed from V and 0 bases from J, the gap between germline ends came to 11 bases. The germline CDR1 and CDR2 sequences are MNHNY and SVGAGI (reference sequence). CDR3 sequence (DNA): TGTGCCAGCAGCACTAGACAAGCAACTAATGAAAAACTGTTTTTT. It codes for CASSTRQATNEKLFF.

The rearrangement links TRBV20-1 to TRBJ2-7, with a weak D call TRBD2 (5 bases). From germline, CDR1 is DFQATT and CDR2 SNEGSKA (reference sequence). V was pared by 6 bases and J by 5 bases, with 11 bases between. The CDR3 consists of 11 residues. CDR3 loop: CSASSGNEQYF. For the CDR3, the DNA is TGCAGTGCGTCATCCGGGAACGAGCAGTACTTC.

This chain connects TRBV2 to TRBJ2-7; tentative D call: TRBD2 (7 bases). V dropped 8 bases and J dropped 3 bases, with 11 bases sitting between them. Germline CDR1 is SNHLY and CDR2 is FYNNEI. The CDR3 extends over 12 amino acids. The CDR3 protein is CASRRGGYEQYF. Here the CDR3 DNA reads TGTGCCAGCCGTAGGGGGGGCTACGAGCAGTACTTC.

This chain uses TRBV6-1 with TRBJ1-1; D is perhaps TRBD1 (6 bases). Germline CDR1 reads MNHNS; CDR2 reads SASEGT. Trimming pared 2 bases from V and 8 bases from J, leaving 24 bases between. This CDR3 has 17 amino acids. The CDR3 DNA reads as TGTGCCAGCAGTGAATTGTTTTCCGGGACATCCAAAGGAGAAGCTTTCTTT. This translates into CASSELFSGTSKGEAFF.

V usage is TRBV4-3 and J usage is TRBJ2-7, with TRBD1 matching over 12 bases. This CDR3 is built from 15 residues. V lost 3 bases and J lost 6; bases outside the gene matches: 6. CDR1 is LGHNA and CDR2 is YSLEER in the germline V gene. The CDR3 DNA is TGCGCCAGCAGCCAGGCCGGGACAGGGGGCACCGAGCAGTACTTC. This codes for CASSQAGTGGTEQYF.

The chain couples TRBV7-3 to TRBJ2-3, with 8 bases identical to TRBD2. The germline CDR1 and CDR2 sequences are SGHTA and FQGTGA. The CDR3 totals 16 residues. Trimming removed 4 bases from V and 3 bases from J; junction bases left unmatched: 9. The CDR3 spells CASSSQSGRLTDTQYF. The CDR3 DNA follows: TGTGCCAGCAGCTCCCAGAGCGGGAGACTGACAGATACGCAGTATTTT.

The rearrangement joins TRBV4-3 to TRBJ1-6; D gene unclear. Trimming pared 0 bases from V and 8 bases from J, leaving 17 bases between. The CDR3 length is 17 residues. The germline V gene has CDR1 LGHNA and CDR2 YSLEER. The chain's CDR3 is CASSQEPTLAGYSPLHF. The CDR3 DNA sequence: TGCGCCAGCAGCCAAGAACCCACCCTGGCGGGCTATTCACCCCTCCACTTT.

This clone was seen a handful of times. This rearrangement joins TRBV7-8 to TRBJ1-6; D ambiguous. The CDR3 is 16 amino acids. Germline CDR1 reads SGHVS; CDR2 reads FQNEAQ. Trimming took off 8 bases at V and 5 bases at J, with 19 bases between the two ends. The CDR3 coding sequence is TGTGCCAGCCTCATAGACACCCCAGGAAATAATTCACCCCTCCACTTT. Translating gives CASLIDTPGNNSPLHF.

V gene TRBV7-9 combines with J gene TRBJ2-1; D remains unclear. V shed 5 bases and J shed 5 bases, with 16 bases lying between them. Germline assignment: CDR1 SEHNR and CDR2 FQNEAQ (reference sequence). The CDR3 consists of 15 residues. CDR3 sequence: CASSVGGLGNNEQFF. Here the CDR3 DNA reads TGTGCCAGCAGCGTAGGCGGTTTGGGTAACAATGAGCAGTTCTTC.

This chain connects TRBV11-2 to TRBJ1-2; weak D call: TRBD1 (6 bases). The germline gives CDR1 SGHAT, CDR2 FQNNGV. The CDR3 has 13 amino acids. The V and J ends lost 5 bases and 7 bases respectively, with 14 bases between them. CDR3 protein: CASSRGGNGGYTF. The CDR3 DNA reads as TGTGCCAGCAGCAGGGGGGGGAATGGTGGCTACACCTTC.

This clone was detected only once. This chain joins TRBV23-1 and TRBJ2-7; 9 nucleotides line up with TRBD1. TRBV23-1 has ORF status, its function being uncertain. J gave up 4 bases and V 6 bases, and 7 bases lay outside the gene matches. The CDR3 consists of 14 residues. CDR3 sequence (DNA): TGCGCCAGCAGAGCCGGGACAGGGATGTACGAGCAGTACTTC. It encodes CASRAGTGMYEQYF.

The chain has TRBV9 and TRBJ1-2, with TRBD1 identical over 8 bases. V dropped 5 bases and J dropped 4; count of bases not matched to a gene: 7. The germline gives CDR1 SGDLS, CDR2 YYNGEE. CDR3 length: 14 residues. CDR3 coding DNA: TGTGCCAGCAGTGACAAACAGGGGGGCTATGGCTACACCTTC. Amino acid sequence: CASSDKQGGYGYTF.

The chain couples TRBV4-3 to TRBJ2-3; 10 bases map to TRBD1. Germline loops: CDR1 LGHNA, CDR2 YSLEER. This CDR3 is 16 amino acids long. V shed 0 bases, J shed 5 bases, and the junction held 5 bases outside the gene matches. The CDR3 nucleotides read TGCGCCAGCAGCCAAGATCGACAGGGGGCGGGAGATACGCAGTATTTT. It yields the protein CASSQDRQGAGDTQYF.

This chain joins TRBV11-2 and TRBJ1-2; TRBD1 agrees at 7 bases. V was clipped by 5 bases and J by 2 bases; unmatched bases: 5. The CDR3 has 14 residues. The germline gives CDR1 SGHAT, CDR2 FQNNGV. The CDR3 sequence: CASSLGTENYGYTF. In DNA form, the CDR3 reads TGTGCCAGCAGCCTGGGGACAGAGAACTATGGCTACACCTTC.

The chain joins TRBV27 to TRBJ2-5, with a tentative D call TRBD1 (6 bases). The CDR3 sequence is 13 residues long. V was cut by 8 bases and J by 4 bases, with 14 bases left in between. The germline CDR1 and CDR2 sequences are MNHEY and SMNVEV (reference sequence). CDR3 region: CASLDRRRETQYF. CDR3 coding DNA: TGTGCCAGCCTGGACAGACGTCGAGAGACCCAGTACTTC.

CDR3 amino acids: CASSVQVGRGSTDTQYF. In DNA, the CDR3 is TGTGCCAGCAGCGTCCAAGTGGGCAGGGGGAGCACAGATACGCAGTATTTT. The chain is built from TRBV9 and TRBJ2-3; 7 bases are shared with TRBD1. CDR1 and CDR2 from the germline V gene are SGDLS and YYNGEE. The CDR3 consists of 17 residues. The junction had 9 bases not matched to a gene; V was cut back by 2 bases and J by 0 bases.

For the CDR3, the DNA is TGTGCCAGCAGCTTGGACGGCGGGAGTAAGGCCAATGAGCAGTTCTTC. Translating gives CASSLDGGSKANEQFF. The chain carries TRBV5-4 and TRBJ2-1; 7 bases are a match to TRBD2. The CDR3 has 16 residues. After removal of 0 bases from V and 6 bases from J, the junction contained 9 bases not matched to a gene. Looked up from germline, CDR1 is SGHNT and CDR2 is YYREEE (reference sequence).

The CDR3 spells CASSLGPGNTQYF. In DNA form, the CDR3 reads TGTGCCAGCAGTCTCGGGCCGGGGAATACGCAGTATTTT. This chain uses TRBV6-5 with TRBJ2-3, with D perhaps matching TRBD2 (5 bases). The V and J ends lost 5 bases and 7 bases respectively, with 13 bases between them. This CDR3 spans 13 amino acids. CDR1 MNHEY and CDR2 SVGAGI come from the germline V gene.

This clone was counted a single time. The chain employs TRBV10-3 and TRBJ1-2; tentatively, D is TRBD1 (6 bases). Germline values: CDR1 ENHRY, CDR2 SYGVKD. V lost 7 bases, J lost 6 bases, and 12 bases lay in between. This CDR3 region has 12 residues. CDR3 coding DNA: TGTGCCATCAAGGGGTCAGGGGATGGCTACACCTTC. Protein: CAIKGSGDGYTF.

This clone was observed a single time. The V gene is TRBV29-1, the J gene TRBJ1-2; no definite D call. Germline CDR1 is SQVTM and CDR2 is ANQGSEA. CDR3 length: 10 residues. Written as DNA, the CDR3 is TGCAGTGCCGCCGGCTATGGCTACACCTTC. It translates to CSAAGYGYTF.

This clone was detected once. CDR3 DNA: TGTGCCAGCAGTGCTTTTGGGACAGGGAGGGCAGATACGCAGTATTTT. This codes for CASSAFGTGRADTQYF. The gene calls are TRBV6-1 and TRBJ2-3; 9 bases align to TRBD1. Per germline, CDR1 MNHNS and CDR2 SASEGT. The CDR3 is made up of 16 amino acids. Losses at the gene ends were 4 bases for V and 4 bases for J; bases not matched to a gene: 9.

Written as DNA, the CDR3 is TGTGCCAGTATTGGCGGACAGGGATTATGGCCCCAGCATTTT. Translating it yields CASIGGQGLWPQHF. The gene calls are TRBV19 and TRBJ1-5; TRBD1 matches 8 bases. V dropped 7 bases and J dropped 9; count of bases not matched to a gene: 11. Per germline, CDR1 LNHDA and CDR2 SQIVND (reference sequence). This CDR3 contains 14 residues.

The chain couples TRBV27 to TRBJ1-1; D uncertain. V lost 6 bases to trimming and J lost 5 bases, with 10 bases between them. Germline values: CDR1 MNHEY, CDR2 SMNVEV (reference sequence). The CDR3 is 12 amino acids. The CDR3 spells CASRDPGTEAFF. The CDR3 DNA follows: TGTGCCAGCAGAGATCCGGGGACTGAAGCTTTCTTT.

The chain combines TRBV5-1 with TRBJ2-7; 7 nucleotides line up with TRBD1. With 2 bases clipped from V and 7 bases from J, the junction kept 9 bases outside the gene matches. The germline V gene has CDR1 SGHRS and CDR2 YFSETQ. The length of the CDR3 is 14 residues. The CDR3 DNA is TGCGCCAGCAGCTTCGTGCAGCCAGGGGGTGAGCAGTACTTC. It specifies CASSFVQPGGEQYF.

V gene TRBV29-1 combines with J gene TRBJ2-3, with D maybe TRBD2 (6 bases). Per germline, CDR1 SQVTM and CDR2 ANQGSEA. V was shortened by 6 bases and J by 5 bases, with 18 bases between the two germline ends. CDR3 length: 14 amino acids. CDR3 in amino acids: CSVGNSGVRDTQYF. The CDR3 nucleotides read TGCAGCGTGGGCAATAGCGGAGTCAGAGATACGCAGTATTTT.

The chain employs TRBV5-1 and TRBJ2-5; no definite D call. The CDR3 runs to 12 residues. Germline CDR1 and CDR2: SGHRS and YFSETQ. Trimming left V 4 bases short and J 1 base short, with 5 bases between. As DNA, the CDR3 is TGCGCCAGCAGCCAATTCCAAGAGACCCAGTACTTC. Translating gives CASSQFQETQYF.

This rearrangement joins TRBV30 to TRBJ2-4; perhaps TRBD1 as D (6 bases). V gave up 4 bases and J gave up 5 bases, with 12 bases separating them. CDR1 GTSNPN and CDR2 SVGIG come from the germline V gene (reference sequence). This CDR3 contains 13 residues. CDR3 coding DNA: TGTGCCTGGACACAGGGTTACGAAAACATTCAGTACTTC. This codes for CAWTQGYENIQYF.

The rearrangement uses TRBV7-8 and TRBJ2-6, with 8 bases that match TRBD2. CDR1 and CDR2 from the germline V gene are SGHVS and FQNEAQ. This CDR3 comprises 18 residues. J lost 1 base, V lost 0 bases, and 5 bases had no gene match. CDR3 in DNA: TGTGCCAGCAGCTTAGCGCCCGGCGGGGGGTCTGGGGCCAACGTCCTGACTTTC. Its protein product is CASSLAPGGGSGANVLTF. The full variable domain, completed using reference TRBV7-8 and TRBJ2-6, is GAGVSQSPRYKVAKRGQDVALRCDPISGHVSLFWYQQALGQGPEFLTYFQNEAQLDKSGLPSDRFFAERPEGSVSTLKIQRTQQEDSAVYLCASSLAPGGGSGANVLTFGAGSRLTVL.